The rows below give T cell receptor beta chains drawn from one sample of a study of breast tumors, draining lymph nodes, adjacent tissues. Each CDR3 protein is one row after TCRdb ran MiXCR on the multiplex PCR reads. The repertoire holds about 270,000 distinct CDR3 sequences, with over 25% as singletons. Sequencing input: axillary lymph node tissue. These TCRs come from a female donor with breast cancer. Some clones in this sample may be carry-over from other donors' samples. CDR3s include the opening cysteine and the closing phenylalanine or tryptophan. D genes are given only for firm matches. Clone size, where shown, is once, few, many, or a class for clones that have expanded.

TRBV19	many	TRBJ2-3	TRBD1	CASSNPWPGQGRADTQYF	TGTGCCAGTAGTAACCCCTGGCCGGGACAGGGGAGGGCAGATACGCAGTATTTT
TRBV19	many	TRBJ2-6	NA	CASSIWPSGANVLTF	TGTGCCAGTAGTATTTGGCCCTCTGGGGCCAACGTCCTGACTTTC
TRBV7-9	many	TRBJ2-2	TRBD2	CASSLAGTMNTGELFF	TGTGCCAGCAGCTTGGCCGGGACTATGAACACCGGGGAGCTGTTTTTT
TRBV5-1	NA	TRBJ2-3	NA	CASSPRGDGGGTDTQYF	TGCGCCAGCAGCCCCCGAGGTGATGGGGGAGGCACAGATACGCAGTATTTT
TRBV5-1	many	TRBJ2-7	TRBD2	CASRLAGDEQYF	TGCGCCAGCCGACTAGCGGGAGACGAGCAGTACTTC
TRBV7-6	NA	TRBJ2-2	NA	CASSLSPPTGELCF	TGCGCCAGCAGCTTAAGCCCCCCGACCGGGGAGCTGTGTTTT
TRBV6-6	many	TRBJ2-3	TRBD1	CASSSDRADTQYF	TGTGCCAGCAGTTCAGACAGGGCTGATACGCAGTATTTT
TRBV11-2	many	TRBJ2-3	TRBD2	CASSTQSGRRDTQYF	TGTGCCAGCAGCACCCAAAGCGGGAGGAGAGATACGCAGTATTTT
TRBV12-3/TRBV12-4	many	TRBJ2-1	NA	CASSPDEGGSRREQFF	TGTGCCAGCAGTCCCGACGAGGGGGGCTCGAGGCGTGAGCAGTTCTTC
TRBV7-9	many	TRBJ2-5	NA	CASSLPVQTQETQYF	TGTGCCAGCAGCTTACCTGTACAGACACAAGAGACCCAGTACTTC
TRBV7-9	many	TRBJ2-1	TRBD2	CASSLLAGVGNEQFF	TGTGCCAGCAGCTTACTAGCGGGAGTAGGGAATGAGCAGTTCTTC
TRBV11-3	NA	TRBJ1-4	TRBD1	CATQGELFF	TGTGCCACACAGGGGGAACTGTTTTTT
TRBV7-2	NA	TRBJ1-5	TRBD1	CASSLVGADRGDQAQHF	TGTGCCAGCAGCTTAGTGGGCGCGGACAGGGGGGATCAGGCCCAGCATTTT
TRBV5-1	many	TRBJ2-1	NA	CASSLNAEEGYEQFF	TGCGCCAGCAGCTTGAACGCGGAAGAGGGCTATGAGCAGTTCTTC
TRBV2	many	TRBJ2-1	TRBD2	CASSPKGLAGVEVSYNEQFF	TGTGCCAGCAGTCCTAAGGGGCTAGCGGGAGTAGAGGTCTCCTACAATGAGCAGTTCTTC
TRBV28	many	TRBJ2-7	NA	CASLGGRSYEQYF	TGTGCCAGCCTTGGGGGTAGGTCCTACGAGCAGTACTTC
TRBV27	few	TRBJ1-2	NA	CASSSLVVRGSANYGYTF	TGTGCCAGCAGTTCCCTGGTTGTGAGGGGCTCGGCTAACTATGGCTACACCTTC
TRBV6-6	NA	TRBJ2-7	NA	CASSHQATNQGSYEQYF	TGTGCCAGCAGTCACCAGGCCACAAACCAGGGGTCGTACGAGCAGTACTTC
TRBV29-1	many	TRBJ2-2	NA	CSVGHNTGELFF	TGCAGCGTTGGACACAACACCGGGGAGCTGTTTTTT
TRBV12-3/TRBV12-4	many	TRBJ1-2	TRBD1	CASRQGQGAFLGYTF	TGTGCCAGCAGACAGGGACAGGGGGCTTTCTTGGGCTACACCTTC
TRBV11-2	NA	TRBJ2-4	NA	CVSSLSGQGVIQYF	TGTGTCAGCAGCTTAAGCGGGCAGGGCGTCATTCAGTACTTC
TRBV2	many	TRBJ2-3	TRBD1	CASEEGTAGDTQYF	TGTGCCAGCGAGGAAGGGACAGCCGGGGATACGCAGTATTTT
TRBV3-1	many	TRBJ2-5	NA	CASSPGTTYETQYF	TGTGCCAGCAGCCCGGGGACCACATACGAGACCCAGTACTTC
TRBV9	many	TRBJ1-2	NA	CASSATGGGPGYTF	TGTGCCAGCAGCGCCACGGGAGGGGGTCCTGGCTACACCTTC
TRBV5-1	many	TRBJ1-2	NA	CASSLARGLHGYTF	TGCGCCAGCAGCTTGGCCCGGGGTTTGCATGGCTACACCTTC
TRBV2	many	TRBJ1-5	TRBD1	CASRGQHQPQHF	TGTGCCAGCAGGGGACAGCATCAGCCCCAGCATTTT
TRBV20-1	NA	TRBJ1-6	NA	CSAKGGGSPLHF	TGCAGTGCCAAGGGGGGGGGATCACCCCTCCACTTT
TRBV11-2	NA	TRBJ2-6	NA	CASSPVFGANVLTF	TGTGCCAGCAGCCCGGTCTTTGGGGCCAACGTCCTGACTTTC
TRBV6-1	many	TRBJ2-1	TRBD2	CASSFRRTSGSNEQFF	TGTGCCAGCAGCTTCAGAAGGACTAGCGGGAGCAATGAGCAGTTCTTC